This TCR beta chain is drawn from a study of blood T cells in healthy people across ages. It was with a sample-barcoded 5' primer and a J-beta primer mix that a second PCR of about 7 to 12 cycles was run. One entry per CDR3 protein results from TCRdb running MiXCR on the 5' RACE reads. The sample contains about 720,000 distinct CDR3 sequences, about 20% of which appear only once. This clonotype was found a few times. The ends were cut back, 5 bases at V and 9 bases at J, with 14 bases in the middle. This CDR3 comprises 12 residues. CDR1 and CDR2 from the germline V gene are SGHVS and FQNEAQ. J is TRBJ2-7 and V is TRBV7-8, with D possibly called TRBD1 or TRBD2 (5 bases each). The clonotype comes from an older man in good health. Input material: blood. The CDR3 region is CASSPPAGGQYF. The DNA of the CDR3 is TGTGCCAGCAGCCCCCCTGCTGGGGGGCAGTACTTC. Together with reference TRBV7-8 and TRBJ2-7, the CDR3 gives the full variable domain: GAGVSQSPRYKVAKRGQDVALRCDPISGHVSLFWYQQALGQGPEFLTYFQNEAQLDKSGLPSDRFFAERPEGSVSTLKIQRTQQEDSAVYLCASSPPAGGQYFGPGTRLTVT.